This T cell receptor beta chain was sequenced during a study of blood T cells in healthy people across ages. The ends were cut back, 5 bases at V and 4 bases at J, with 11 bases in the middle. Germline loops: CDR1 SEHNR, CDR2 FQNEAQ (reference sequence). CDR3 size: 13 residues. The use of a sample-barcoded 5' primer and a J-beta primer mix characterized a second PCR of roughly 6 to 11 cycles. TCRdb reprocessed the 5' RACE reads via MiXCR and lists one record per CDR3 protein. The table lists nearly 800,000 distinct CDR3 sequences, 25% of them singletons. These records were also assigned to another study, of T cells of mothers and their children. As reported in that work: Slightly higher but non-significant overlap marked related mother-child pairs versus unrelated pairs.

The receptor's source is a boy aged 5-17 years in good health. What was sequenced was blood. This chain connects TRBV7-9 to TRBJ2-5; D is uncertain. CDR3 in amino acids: CASSDGRRETQYF. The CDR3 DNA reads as TGTGCCAGCAGCGATGGACGGCGAGAGACCCAGTACTTC.